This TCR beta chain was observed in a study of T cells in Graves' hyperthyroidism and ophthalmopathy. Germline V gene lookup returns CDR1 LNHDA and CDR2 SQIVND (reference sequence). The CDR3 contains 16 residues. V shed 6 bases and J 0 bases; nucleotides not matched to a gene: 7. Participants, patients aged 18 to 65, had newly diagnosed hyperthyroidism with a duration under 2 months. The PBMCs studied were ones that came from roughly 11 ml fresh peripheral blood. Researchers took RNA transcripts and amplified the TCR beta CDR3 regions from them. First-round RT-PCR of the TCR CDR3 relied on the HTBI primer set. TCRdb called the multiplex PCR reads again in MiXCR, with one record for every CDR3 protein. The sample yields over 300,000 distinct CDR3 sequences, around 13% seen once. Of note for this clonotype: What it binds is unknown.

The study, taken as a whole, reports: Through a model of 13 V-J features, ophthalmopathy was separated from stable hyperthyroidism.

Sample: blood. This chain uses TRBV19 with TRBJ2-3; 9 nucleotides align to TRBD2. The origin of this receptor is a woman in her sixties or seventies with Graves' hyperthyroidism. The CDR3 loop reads CASSRAGTSSTDTQYF. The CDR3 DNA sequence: TGTGCCAGTAGCAGGGCCGGGACTAGCAGCACAGATACGCAGTATTTT.